These 27 T cell receptor beta chains share one sample of origin, sequenced in a study of cytomegalovirus exposure and HLA in healthy donors. Primers: 60 Vbeta forward and 13 Jbeta reverse. TCRdb's table, derived via immunoSEQ multiplex PCR, lists solely in-frame clones and lacks some. The sample holds hundreds of thousands of clones, 75% to 80% seen once. The sequenced sample consisted of PBMCs. The receptors come from a male donor in good health and CMV-seronegative.

The V and J genes are TRBV5-1 and TRBJ2-2; D may be TRBD2 (6 bases). Germline-derived CDR1 and CDR2 are SGHRS and YFSETQ. This CDR3 region has 15 residues. V was clipped by 4 bases and J by 4 bases, with 14 bases between them. This CDR3 reads CASSGGTSSTGELFF. In DNA, the CDR3 is TGCGCCAGCAGCGGCGGGACCAGCAGCACCGGGGAGCTGTTTTTT.

This clone was detected only once. The chain combines TRBV4-1 with TRBJ2-2; 11 nucleotides agree with TRBD2. The CDR3 length is 17 residues. CDR1 and CDR2 (germline): MGHRA, YSYEKL. Trimming removed 1 base from V and 6 bases from J; junction bases left unmatched: 7. CDR3 protein: CASSQVVAGGVPGELFF. CDR3 nucleotides: TGCGCCAGCAGCCAAGTTGTAGCGGGGGGGGTCCCCGGGGAGCTGTTTTTT.

This clone was recorded a few times. The rearrangement joins TRBV6-5 to TRBJ2-3; D unclear. The CDR3 is 16 residues long. The germline V gene encodes CDR1 MNHEY and CDR2 SVGAGI. V lost 0 bases to trimming and J lost 1 base, with 11 bases between them. The CDR3 reads CASSYSRSMGTDTQYF. CDR3 sequence (DNA): TGTGCCAGCAGTTACTCCCGGTCAATGGGCACAGATACGCAGTATTTT.

The V gene is TRBV9, the J gene TRBJ1-1, with D tentatively TRBD1 (6 bases). CDR1 SGDLS and CDR2 YYNGEE come from the germline V gene. This CDR3 region has 15 residues. With 3 bases removed from V and 2 bases from J, the gap between germline ends came to 14 bases. The CDR3 bases are TGTGCCAGCAGCGCCGGGGGGGCGGGAAACACTGAAGCTTTCTTT. This sequence encodes CASSAGGAGNTEAFF.

The chain recombines TRBV6-1 with TRBJ1-2; 7 nucleotides line up with TRBD1. Germline-derived CDR1 and CDR2 are MNHNS and SASEGT. This CDR3 comprises 12 residues. J gave up 4 bases and V 6 bases, and 2 bases lay outside the gene matches. CDR3 sequence: CASRGDSYGYTF. CDR3 DNA: TGTGCCAGCAGGGGGGACAGCTATGGCTACACCTTC.

The chain joins TRBV5-1 to TRBJ2-1, with 10 bases matching TRBD2. Trimming at V came to 0 bases and at J to 6 bases, leaving 9 bases not matched to a gene. Looked up from germline, CDR1 is SGHRS and CDR2 is YFSETQ. This CDR3 is built from 17 residues. The CDR3 DNA reads as TGCGCCAGCAGCTTGGTATCTAGCGGGAGCGGAGGCAATGAGCAGTTCTTC. It yields the protein CASSLVSSGSGGNEQFF.

In the case of this clone: This sample includes further DNA sequences coding for the same CDR3. V and J are TRBV11-3 and TRBJ2-3; no clear D gene. This CDR3 has 13 amino acids. Germline-derived CDR1 and CDR2 are SGHNT and YENEEA. Trimming took 1 base from V and 1 from J, leaving 3 bases between them. CDR3 bases: TGTGCCAGCAGCTTAGCGGGCACAGATACGCAGTATTTT. It codes for CASSLAGTDTQYF.

This sequence joins TRBV18 and TRBJ1-6; D is undetermined. The CDR3 extends over 15 amino acids. The ends were cut back, 1 base at V and 9 bases at J, with 13 bases in the middle. The V gene's germline CDR1 is KGHSH and CDR2 LQKENI. CDR3 sequence: CASSPLNQDFSPLHF. The DNA of the CDR3 is TGTGCCAGCTCACCACTGAACCAGGATTTTTCACCCCTCCACTTT.

The rearrangement joins TRBV30 to TRBJ2-7, with TRBD2 as a possible D gene (5 bases). Trimming pared 0 bases from V and 6 bases from J, leaving 15 bases between. CDR3 length: 14 amino acids. Per germline, CDR1 GTSNPN and CDR2 SVGIG (reference sequence). Here the CDR3 DNA reads TGTGCCTGGAGTGTTGTGGGAGTCGGAAGCGAGCAGTACTTC. This translates into CAWSVVGVGSEQYF.

V and J are TRBV28 and TRBJ2-7; 7 bases agree with TRBD2. After removal of 9 bases from V and 13 bases from J, the junction contained 6 bases not matched to a gene. Germline assignment: CDR1 MDHEN and CDR2 SYDVKM. The CDR3 sequence is 9 residues long. Here the CDR3 reads CASGRGNYF. In DNA, the CDR3 is TGTGCCAGTGGGCGGGGGAATTACTTC.

CDR3 in DNA: TGTGCCAGCAGCGTCTCGACAGACTATGGCTACACCTTC. This gives the protein CASSVSTDYGYTF. The chain combines TRBV9 with TRBJ1-2; TRBD1 might be the D (5 bases). Germline V CDR1 and CDR2: SGDLS, YYNGEE. This CDR3 has 13 amino acids. Trimming stripped 2 bases from V and 3 bases from J, with 8 bases between.

This clone is a singleton in its sample. This chain uses TRBV10-3 with TRBJ2-5; 11 nucleotides line up with TRBD2. The CDR3 sequence is 15 residues long. The junction had 5 bases not matched to a gene; V was cut back by 3 bases and J by 5 bases. CDR1 and CDR2 (germline): ENHRY, SYGVKD. The CDR3 sequence: CAISETSGGWETQYF. CDR3 bases: TGTGCCATCAGTGAAACTAGCGGGGGATGGGAGACCCAGTACTTC.

V usage is TRBV5-1 and J usage is TRBJ1-3; tentatively, D is TRBD1 (5 bases). The CDR3 loop spans 17 amino acids. The germline gives CDR1 SGHRS, CDR2 YFSETQ. With 0 bases removed from V and 0 bases from J, the gap between germline ends came to 13 bases. CDR3: CASSLGRTRLSGNTIYF. The CDR3 DNA sequence: TGCGCCAGCAGCTTGGGAAGGACACGACTCTCTGGAAACACCATATATTTT.

The rearrangement links TRBV6-4 to TRBJ2-3; 8 bases are a match to TRBD2. Germline CDR1 MRHNA, CDR2 SNTAGT. The V segment lost 5 bases and the J segment 0 bases; nucleotides outside the gene matches: 10. The CDR3 consists of 17 residues. CDR3 amino acids: CASSPPTSGPSTDTQYF. In nucleotides, the CDR3 is TGTGCCAGCAGTCCTCCCACTAGCGGTCCTAGCACAGATACGCAGTATTTT.

The chain employs TRBV7-2 and TRBJ1-1; D is unresolved. There are 14 residues in the CDR3. V was trimmed by 3 bases and J by 5 bases, leaving 13 bases between them. CDR1 SGHTA and CDR2 FQGNSA come from the germline V gene. DNA for the CDR3: TGTGCCAGCAGCTTGTACTTAGGCGGAACTGAAGCTTTCTTT. It encodes CASSLYLGGTEAFF.

The gene calls are TRBV30 and TRBJ2-7; 9 bases match TRBD1. Germline assignment: CDR1 GTSNPN and CDR2 SVGIG (reference sequence). The CDR3 consists of 12 residues. V shed 3 bases and J 5 bases; nucleotides not matched to a gene: 2. The CDR3 here is CAWSDRGDEQYF. The CDR3 nucleotides are TGTGCCTGGAGCGACAGGGGGGACGAGCAGTACTTC. The variable domain in full, completed from reference TRBV30 and TRBJ2-7, reads SQTIHQWPATLVQPVGSPLSLECTVEGTSNPNLYWYRQAAGRGLQLLFYSVGIGQISSEVPQNLSASRPQDRQFILSSKKLLLSDSGFYLCAWSDRGDEQYFGPGTRLTVT.

J is TRBJ1-1 and V is TRBV4-3; a weak D match, TRBD1 (5 bases). From germline, CDR1 is LGHNA and CDR2 YSLEER. The CDR3 is made up of 15 amino acids. Trimming pared 0 bases from V and 1 base from J, leaving 9 bases between. The CDR3 DNA sequence: TGCGCCAGCAGCCAAGATTACAGGTCGAACACTGAAGCTTTCTTT. Translated, it gives CASSQDYRSNTEAFF.

The V gene is TRBV19, the J gene TRBJ2-7; 7 nucleotides agree with TRBD1. Looked up from germline, CDR1 is LNHDA and CDR2 is SQIVND (reference sequence). J lost 1 base, V lost 10 bases, and 10 bases had no gene match. The CDR3 is made up of 14 amino acids. CDR3 sequence (DNA): TGTGCCACCGGGGACAGTCGACCTTCCTACGAGCAGTACTTC. Translation gives CATGDSRPSYEQYF. The full variable domain, its missing parts supplied by reference TRBV19 and TRBJ2-7, is DGGITQSPKYLFRKEGQNVTLSCEQNLNHDAMYWYRQDPGQGLRLIYYSQIVNDFQKGDIAEGYSVSREKKESFPLTVTSAQKNPTAFYLCATGDSRPSYEQYFGPGTRLTVT.

The chain couples TRBV19 to TRBJ1-2; 8 bases agree with TRBD1. This CDR3 has 17 residues. V lost 1 base to trimming and J lost 2 bases; unmatched junction nucleotides: 9. Germline values: CDR1 LNHDA, CDR2 SQIVND (reference sequence). The CDR3 loop reads CASSIALRDRTNYGYTF. The CDR3 region has the DNA TGTGCCAGTAGTATAGCACTGAGGGACAGGACCAACTATGGCTACACCTTC.

The V call is TRBV27, the J call TRBJ2-7, with TRBD1 as a possible D gene (5 bases). CDR1 is MNHEY, CDR2 SMNVEV, per germline (reference sequence). Trimming took off 2 bases at V and 2 bases at J, with 10 bases between the two ends. The CDR3 is 14 amino acids. CDR3 DNA: TGTGCCAGCAGTTTAATCGACAGCACCTACGAGCAGTACTTC. Encoded protein: CASSLIDSTYEQYF.

This chain joins TRBV7-2 and TRBJ1-5; the match to TRBD1 covers 9 bases. This CDR3 has 15 residues. V gave up 5 bases and J gave up 5 bases; unmatched junction bases: 7. CDR1 is SGHTA, CDR2 FQGNSA, per germline. The CDR3 nucleotides are TGTGCCAGCAGCCAACAGGGGGCGCGGGATCAGCCCCAGCATTTT. Protein product: CASSQQGARDQPQHF.

The chain recombines TRBV28 with TRBJ1-2; perhaps TRBD1 as D (6 bases). Trimming removed 3 bases from V and 3 bases from J, with 11 bases in between. Germline V gives CDR1 MDHEN, CDR2 SYDVKM. The CDR3 totals 14 residues. In nucleotides, the CDR3 is TGTGCCAGCAGTTTCCAGGGGAGTCACTATGGCTACACCTTC. It yields the protein CASSFQGSHYGYTF.

The chain joins TRBV7-2 to TRBJ2-3, with 9 positions matching TRBD2. Germline trimming cut 7 bases from V and 8 bases from J; bases unmatched to any gene: 16. CDR3 size: 16 residues. CDR1 is SGHTA and CDR2 is FQGNSA in the germline V gene. This CDR3 is CASIIFAGGQARTQYF. Here the CDR3 DNA reads TGTGCCAGCATAATCTTTGCGGGAGGGCAAGCCCGTACGCAGTATTTT.

V and J are TRBV5-1 and TRBJ1-2; perhaps TRBD1 as D (5 bases). Germline CDR1 is SGHRS and CDR2 is YFSETQ. Trimming removed 3 bases at V and 4 bases at J, with 19 bases between. This CDR3 has 16 amino acids. The CDR3 loop is CASSSSPTETIYGYTF. In DNA, the CDR3 is TGCGCCAGCAGCTCATCTCCGACAGAAACCATCTATGGCTACACCTTC.

The chain recombines TRBV19 with TRBJ2-7, with 9 bases that match TRBD1. The V gene end was trimmed by 4 bases and the J gene end by 4 bases; junction bases not matched to a gene: 11. This CDR3 contains 16 residues. Germline V gene lookup returns CDR1 LNHDA and CDR2 SQIVND (reference sequence). CDR3 in DNA: TGTGCCAGTAGTAGTCTCCAGGGGACAGGGATTTACGAGCAGTACTTC. It encodes CASSSLQGTGIYEQYF.

This clone has only one observation. V gene TRBV6-9 combines with J gene TRBJ1-1; 9 bases fit TRBD1. The junction had 9 bases not matched to a gene; V was cut back by 10 bases and J by 3 bases. Germline lookup yields CDR1 MNHGY and CDR2 SVAAGI. The CDR3 covers 14 residues. The CDR3 here is CATRDRVWDTEAFF. Here the CDR3 DNA reads TGTGCCACCCGGGACAGGGTCTGGGACACTGAAGCTTTCTTT.

This clone was recorded once. This chain uses TRBV5-1 with TRBJ2-1, with D maybe TRBD1 (5 bases). Trimming stripped 4 bases from V and 2 bases from J, with 16 bases between. The CDR3 spans 16 residues. Germline CDR1 is SGHRS and CDR2 is YFSETQ. CDR3 residues: CASSTRLGHTYNEQFF. The CDR3 nucleotides are TGCGCCAGCAGCACCCGATTGGGGCACACCTACAATGAGCAGTTCTTC.